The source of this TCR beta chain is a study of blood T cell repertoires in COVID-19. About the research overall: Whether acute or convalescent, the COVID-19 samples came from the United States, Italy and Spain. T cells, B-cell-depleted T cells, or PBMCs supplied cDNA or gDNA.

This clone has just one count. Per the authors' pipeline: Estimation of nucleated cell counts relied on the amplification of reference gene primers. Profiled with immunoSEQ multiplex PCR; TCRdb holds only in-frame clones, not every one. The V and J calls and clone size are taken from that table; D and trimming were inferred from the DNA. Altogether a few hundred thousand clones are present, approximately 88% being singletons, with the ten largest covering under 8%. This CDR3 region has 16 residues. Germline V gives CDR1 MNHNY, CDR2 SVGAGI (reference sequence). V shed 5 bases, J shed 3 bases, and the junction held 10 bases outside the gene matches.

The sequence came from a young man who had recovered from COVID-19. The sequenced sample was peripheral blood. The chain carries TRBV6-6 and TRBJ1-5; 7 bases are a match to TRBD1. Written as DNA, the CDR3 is TGTGCCAGCAGTAAAGATGACAGGGTTTACAATCAGCCCCAGCATTTT. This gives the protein CASSKDDRVYNQPQHF.